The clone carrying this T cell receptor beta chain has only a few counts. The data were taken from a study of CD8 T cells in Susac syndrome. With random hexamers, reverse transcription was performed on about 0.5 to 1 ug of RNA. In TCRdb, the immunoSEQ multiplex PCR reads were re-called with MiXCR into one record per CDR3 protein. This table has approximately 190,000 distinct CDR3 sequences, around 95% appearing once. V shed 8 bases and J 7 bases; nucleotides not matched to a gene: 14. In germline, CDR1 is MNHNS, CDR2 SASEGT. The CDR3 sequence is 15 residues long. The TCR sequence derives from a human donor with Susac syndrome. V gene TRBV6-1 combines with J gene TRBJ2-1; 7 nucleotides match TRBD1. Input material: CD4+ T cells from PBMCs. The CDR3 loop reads CASSFRDRLTNEQFF. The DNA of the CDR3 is TGTGCCAGCTCTTTCCGGGACAGATTGACTAATGAGCAGTTCTTC.